The sequence of this T cell receptor (beta chain) was determined in a study of post-analysis software for immune sequencing data (dated by TCRdb to the mid-2010s). The study in broad terms: The recorded disease courses included relapsing-remitting, secondary progressive and progressive-relapsing multiple sclerosis, and some patients had no subtype annotation. Patient repertoires were compared against 10 to 12 previously published healthy control repertoires from donors aged 6 to 25 years. A subset of samples was prepared in parallel using single-end sample barcoding, then pooled and co-amplified after Illumina adapter ligation. Study-level results and caveats: Direct clustering with F measure showed strong co-clustering of samples prepared in the same batch, prompting a batch-effect correction. Multiple sclerosis patients had significantly lower normalized Chao1 diversity than controls, a result that suggests substantial peripheral T-cell clonal expansion. The multiple sclerosis patient group was slightly younger than the control group. Patients showed significantly higher frequencies than controls for a handful of TRBV segments, among them TRBV5-6, TRBV5-1 and TRBV20-1.

Trimming removed 5 bases from V and 1 base from J, leaving 18 bases between the germline ends. From the germline V gene, CDR1 is SGHTA and CDR2 is FQGNSA. The CDR3 holds 16 amino acids from the cysteine to the phenylalanine. The retained sequence is limited to the CDR3, 48 bases, with the frame set at the first base. As for this clonotype: The antigen it recognizes is unknown. Qualities for individual bases were not recorded, and no much larger clone is one base off.

TCR beta repertoires were profiled from peripheral blood of some 13 young patients with multiple sclerosis to demonstrate the VDJtools post-analysis software. The patients with multiple sclerosis were children and adolescents between about 6 and 17 years of age. Library construction relied on PCR. The sequencer listed for this sample is Illumina HiSeq 2500. Unique molecular identifiers were incorporated into TCR beta cDNA libraries to reduce PCR and sequencing biases. About 500,000 cDNA molecules were obtained for every 1 to 10 million input T cells, so each molecule roughly corresponded to one T cell. Patient libraries were prepared and sequenced with the same protocol used for the earlier healthy control dataset. Within a given batch, samples were prepared together, multiplexed and sequenced on the same HiSeq lane. The study's own analysis went as follows. MIGEC was used to process the raw barcoded reads, and molecular identifier groups with only a single read were discarded before consensus assembly and CDR3 extraction. VDJtools was used for post-analysis of the clonotype tables, with diversity normalized by down-sampling every dataset to the smallest sample size. Repertoire overlap clustering matched CDR3 amino acid but not nucleotide sequences to correct batch-related cross-sample contamination. The public reads were reprocessed in TCRdb via fastp at Q25 and MiXCR, keeping in-frame beta chains. CDR3 protein sequences are deduplicated, and each keeps its most common genes and DNA. TCRdb, not the authors, supplied the V and J calls. For this sample the table gives about 460,000 distinct CDR3 sequences, of which around 40% were detected only once. 12% of the sample goes to the ten largest clones.

What was sequenced was blood. This TCR was recovered from a girl between 5 and 17 years old with multiple sclerosis. The rearrangement joined TRBV7-2 to TRBJ2-7; the D call could be TRBD1 or TRBD2, with each sharing 5 bases. The CDR3 here reads CASSQDLGTQSYEQYF. The DNA sequence is as follows: TGTGCCAGCAGCCAAGACCTCGGGACGCAATCCTACGAGCAGTACTTC.